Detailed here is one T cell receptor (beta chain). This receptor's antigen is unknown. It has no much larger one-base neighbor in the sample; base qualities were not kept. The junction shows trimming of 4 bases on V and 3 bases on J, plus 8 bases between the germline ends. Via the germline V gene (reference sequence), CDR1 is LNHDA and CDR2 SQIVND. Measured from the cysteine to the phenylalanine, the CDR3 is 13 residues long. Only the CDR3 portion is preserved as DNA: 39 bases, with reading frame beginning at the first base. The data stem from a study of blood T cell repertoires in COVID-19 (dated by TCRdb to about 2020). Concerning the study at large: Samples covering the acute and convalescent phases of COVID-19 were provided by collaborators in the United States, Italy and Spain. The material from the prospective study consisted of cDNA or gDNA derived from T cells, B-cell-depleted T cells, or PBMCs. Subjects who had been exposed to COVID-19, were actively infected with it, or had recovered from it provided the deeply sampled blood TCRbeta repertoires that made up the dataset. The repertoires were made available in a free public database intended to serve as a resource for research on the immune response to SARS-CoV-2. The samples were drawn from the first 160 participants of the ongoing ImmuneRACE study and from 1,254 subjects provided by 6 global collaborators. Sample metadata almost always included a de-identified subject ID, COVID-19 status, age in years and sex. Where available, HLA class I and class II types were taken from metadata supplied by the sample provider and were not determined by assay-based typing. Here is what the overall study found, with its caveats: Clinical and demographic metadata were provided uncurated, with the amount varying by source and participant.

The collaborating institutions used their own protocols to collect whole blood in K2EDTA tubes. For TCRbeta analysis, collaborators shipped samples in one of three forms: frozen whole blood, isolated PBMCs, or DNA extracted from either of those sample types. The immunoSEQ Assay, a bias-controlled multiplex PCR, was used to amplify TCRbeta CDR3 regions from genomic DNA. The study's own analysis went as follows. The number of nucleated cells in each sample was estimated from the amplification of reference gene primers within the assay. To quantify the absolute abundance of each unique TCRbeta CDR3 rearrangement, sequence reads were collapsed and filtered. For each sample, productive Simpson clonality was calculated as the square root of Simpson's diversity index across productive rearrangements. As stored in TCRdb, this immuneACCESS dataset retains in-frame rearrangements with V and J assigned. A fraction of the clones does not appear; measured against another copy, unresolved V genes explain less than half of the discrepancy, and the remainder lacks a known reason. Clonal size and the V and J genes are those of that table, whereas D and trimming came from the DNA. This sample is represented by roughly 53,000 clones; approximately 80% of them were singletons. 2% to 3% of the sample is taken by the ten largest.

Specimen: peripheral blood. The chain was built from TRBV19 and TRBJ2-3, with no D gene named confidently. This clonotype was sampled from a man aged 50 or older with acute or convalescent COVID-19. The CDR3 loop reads CASSTSLTDTQYF. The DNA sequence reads TGTGCCAGTAGTACGTCACTGACAGATACGCAGTATTTT.